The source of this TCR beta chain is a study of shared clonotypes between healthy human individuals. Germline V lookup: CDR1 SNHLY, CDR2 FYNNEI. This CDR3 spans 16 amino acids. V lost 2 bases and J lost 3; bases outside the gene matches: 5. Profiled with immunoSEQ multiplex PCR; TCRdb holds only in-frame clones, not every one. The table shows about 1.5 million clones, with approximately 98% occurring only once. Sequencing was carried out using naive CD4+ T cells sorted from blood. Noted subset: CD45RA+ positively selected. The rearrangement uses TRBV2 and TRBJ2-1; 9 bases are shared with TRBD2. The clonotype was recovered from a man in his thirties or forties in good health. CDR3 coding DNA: TGTGCCAGCAGTGAAAGCCTGACTAGCGGCTACAATGAGCAGTTCTTC. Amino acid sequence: CASSESLTSGYNEQFF.